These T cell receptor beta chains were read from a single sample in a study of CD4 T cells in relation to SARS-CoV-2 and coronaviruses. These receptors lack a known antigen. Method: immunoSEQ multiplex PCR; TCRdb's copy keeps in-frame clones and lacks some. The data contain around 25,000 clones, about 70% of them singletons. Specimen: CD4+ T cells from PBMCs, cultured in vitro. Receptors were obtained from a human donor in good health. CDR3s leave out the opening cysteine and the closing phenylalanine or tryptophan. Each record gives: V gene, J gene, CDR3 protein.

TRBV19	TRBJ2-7	ASSGQSGGSYEQY
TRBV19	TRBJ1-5	ASSQTGTGTIRQPQH
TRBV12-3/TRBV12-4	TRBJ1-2	ASSFGSYGYT
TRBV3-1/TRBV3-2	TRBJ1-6	ASSHWDREDSPLH
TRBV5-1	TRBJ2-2	ATTPRAGSRTGELF
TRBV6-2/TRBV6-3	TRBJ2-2	ASSPRGWDTGELF
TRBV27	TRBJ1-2	ASLDRAKGYGYT
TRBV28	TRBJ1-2	ASEANYGYT
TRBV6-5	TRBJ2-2	ASRDRTGTGELF
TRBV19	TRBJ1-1	ASSMGVGHTEAF
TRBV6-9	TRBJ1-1	ASSSGQLMNTEAF
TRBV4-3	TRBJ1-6	ASSQDIGGYNSPLH
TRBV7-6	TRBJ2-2	ASSLGQGRVTGELF